Described below is a single TCR beta chain sequence and its context. The PCR contained 60 Vbeta and 13 Jbeta primers. The assay was immunoSEQ multiplex PCR, and TCRdb's table has in-frame clones only and misses some. The table has about 140,000 clones, approximately 80% seen once. The data originate from a study of cytomegalovirus exposure and HLA in healthy donors. CDR1 is SGHRS, CDR2 YFSETQ, per germline. This CDR3 is built from 14 residues. V shed 4 bases, J shed 4 bases, and the junction held 6 bases outside the gene matches. J is TRBJ1-2 and V is TRBV5-1; 8 bases match TRBD1. This receptor was obtained from a male donor in good health and CMV-seronegative. The sequenced sample consisted of PBMCs. In nucleotides, the CDR3 is TGCGCCAGCAGCACTACAGGGGGTAGCTATGGCTACACCTTC. Protein product: CASSTTGGSYGYTF.